One and the same sample provided the 28 T cell receptor beta chains below, sequenced in a study of blood T cell repertoires in COVID-19. Produced via immunoSEQ multiplex PCR; TCRdb's table is partial and in-frame only. The sample includes about 170,000 clones, 85% to 90% of them seen just once. Source material: peripheral blood. Every receptor here comes from a woman over 75 in a cohort sampled during active or convalescent COVID-19.

In DNA form, the CDR3 reads TGCAGTGCTAGTTCGGGACAGATAAATTCACCCCTCCACTTT. This translates into CSASSGQINSPLHF. The V and J genes are TRBV20-1 and TRBJ1-6, with 7 bases matching TRBD1. The CDR3 runs 14 residues. Germline trimming cut 3 bases from V and 7 bases from J; bases unmatched to any gene: 6. Germline V lookup: CDR1 DFQATT, CDR2 SNEGSKA (reference sequence).

The chain combines TRBV15 with TRBJ1-4; 9 bases fit TRBD1. Germline V gene lookup returns CDR1 LNHNV and CDR2 YYDKDF (reference sequence). CDR3 length equals 17 residues. The junction had 12 bases not matched to a gene; V was cut back by 2 bases and J by 8 bases. The CDR3 DNA sequence: TGTGCCACCAGCAGATTACTAACGGGGACAGGGAGGGAAAAACTGTTTTTT. Its translation: CATSRLLTGTGREKLFF.

This chain joins TRBV24-1 and TRBJ2-1; D is unclear. V was shortened by 4 bases and J by 0 bases, with 12 bases between the two germline ends. CDR1 is KGHDR, CDR2 SFDVKD, per germline. CDR3 length: 16 amino acids. CDR3 in amino acids: CATSEVAGDSYNEQFF. In nucleotides, the CDR3 is TGTGCCACCAGTGAAGTGGCAGGCGACTCCTACAATGAGCAGTTCTTC.

This sequence joins TRBV5-1 and TRBJ2-7, with 9 positions matching TRBD1. V lost 3 bases to trimming and J lost 1 base; unmatched junction nucleotides: 11. The V gene's germline CDR1 is SGHRS and CDR2 YFSETQ. CDR3 length: 17 residues. The CDR3 loop is CASSSGWTGVTSYEQYF. The CDR3 coding sequence is TGCGCCAGCAGCTCGGGTTGGACAGGGGTCACGTCCTACGAGCAGTACTTC.

The chain uses TRBV2 and TRBJ2-5; 7 bases align to TRBD1. The V gene end was trimmed by 6 bases and the J gene end by 3 bases; junction bases not matched to a gene: 7. The CDR3 contains 14 residues. Germline V CDR1 and CDR2: SNHLY, FYNNEI. Here the CDR3 DNA reads TGTGCCAGCAGGCCCACAGGGGTTGAAGAGACCCAGTACTTC. It specifies CASRPTGVEETQYF.

V usage is TRBV4-1 and J usage is TRBJ1-6, with D possibly being TRBD1 (5 bases). The germline V and J ends were trimmed by 1 base and 9 bases, with 19 bases remaining between them. CDR3 size: 17 residues. The germline CDR1 and CDR2 sequences are MGHRA and YSYEKL. In DNA form, the CDR3 reads TGCGCCAGCAGCCAAGCTACCCAGACAGCAACGGGTTCACCCCTCCACTTT. It specifies CASSQATQTATGSPLHF.

V is TRBV24-1 and J is TRBJ2-1, with 9 bases aligning to TRBD1. Germline loops: CDR1 KGHDR, CDR2 SFDVKD. J lost 7 bases, V lost 10 bases, and 13 bases had no gene match. The CDR3 runs to 15 residues. CDR3 region: CATRGRDRASNEQFF. In DNA, the CDR3 is TGTGCCACTAGGGGAAGGGACAGGGCGTCGAATGAGCAGTTCTTC.

The rearrangement links TRBV9 to TRBJ1-1; 10 positions agree with TRBD1. The CDR3 runs to 15 residues. In germline, CDR1 is SGDLS, CDR2 YYNGEE. V lost 1 base and J lost 5; bases outside the gene matches: 5. CDR3 bases: TGTGCCAGCAGCGTAAGACAGGGGGCGCCGACTGAAGCTTTCTTT. It yields the protein CASSVRQGAPTEAFF.

The gene calls are TRBV20-1 and TRBJ2-3, with 14 bases fitting TRBD2. This CDR3 spans 15 amino acids. J lost 11 bases, V lost 3 bases, and 10 bases had no gene match. CDR1 is DFQATT and CDR2 is SNEGSKA in the germline V gene (reference sequence). The CDR3 DNA reads TGCAGTGCTAGTCCCGGGGAAGGGACTAGCGGGAGGCAGTATTTT. As protein: CSASPGEGTSGRQYF.

This rearrangement joins TRBV7-9 to TRBJ2-2, with D possibly matching TRBD1 (8 bases). Trimming took 7 bases from V and 3 from J, leaving 15 bases between them. The CDR3 length is 15 residues. Germline CDR1 reads SEHNR; CDR2 reads FQNEAQ (reference sequence). The CDR3 loop reads CASTHRGGDTGELFF. CDR3 in DNA: TGTGCCAGCACCCACAGGGGGGGAGACACCGGGGAGCTGTTTTTT.

The chain has TRBV24-1 and TRBJ2-1, with TRBD1 matching over 7 bases. The CDR3 has 14 amino acids. The germline V gene encodes CDR1 KGHDR and CDR2 SFDVKD. V lost 3 bases and J lost 6; bases outside the gene matches: 4. The CDR3 nucleotides read TGTGCCACCAGTGATCTTACAGGGGTCAATGAGCAGTTCTTC. Translated, it gives CATSDLTGVNEQFF.

This sequence joins TRBV4-1 and TRBJ2-7; TRBD1 aligns across 12 bases. The CDR3 is 18 amino acids. With V trimmed by 3 bases and J by 4 bases, 13 bases remained unmatched. Germline V lookup: CDR1 MGHRA, CDR2 YSYEKL. The CDR3, as DNA: TGCGCCAGCAGCCAGAAACTTCCGGGACAGGGGGCGCGGTACGAGCAGTACGTC. Protein: CASSQKLPGQGARYEQYV.

The V gene is TRBV6-2 or TRBV6-3, the J gene TRBJ2-7, with a possible D match to TRBD2 (5 bases). The CDR3 is 16 amino acids. In germline, CDR1 is MNHEY, CDR2 SVGEGT. V lost 4 bases to trimming and J lost 0 bases, with 16 bases between them. CDR3 sequence: CASSSLGAGSSYEQYV. The CDR3 DNA sequence: TGTGCCAGCAGTTCCTTGGGTGCGGGTAGCTCCTACGAGCAGTACGTC.

The rearrangement joins TRBV19 to TRBJ1-6; a weak D match, TRBD1 (5 bases). The CDR3 is 15 amino acids. Germline V gene data show CDR1 as LNHDA and CDR2 as SQIVND (reference sequence). V dropped 4 bases and J dropped 14 bases, with 21 bases sitting between them. The CDR3 reads CASSNPGLSVGALHF. The DNA of the CDR3 is TGTGCCAGTAGTAACCCGGGACTCTCGGTGGGGGCCCTCCACTTT.

The genes are TRBV19 and TRBJ2-5, with D possibly matching TRBD1 (5 bases). The CDR3 covers 14 residues. V lost 2 bases, J lost 4 bases, and 11 bases lay in between. Per the germline V gene, CDR1 is LNHDA and CDR2 is SQIVND (reference sequence). CDR3 in amino acids: CASSIRLRGETQYF. For the CDR3, the DNA is TGTGCCAGTAGTATAAGGCTAAGGGGAGAGACCCAGTACTTC.

In its sample, this clone was seen once. The V call is TRBV29-1, the J call TRBJ2-1, with 7 nucleotides matching TRBD2. Unmatched junction bases numbered 11, after V lost 6 bases and J lost 3 bases. Germline loops: CDR1 SQVTM, CDR2 ANQGSEA. CDR3 length equals 15 residues. DNA for the CDR3: TGCAGCGTCGCCGGGGAGCGGGAAATCTACAATGAGCAGTTCTTC. It is translated as CSVAGEREIYNEQFF.

This chain uses TRBV18 with TRBJ1-1, with TRBD1 identical over 9 bases. V shed 6 bases, J shed 5 bases, and the junction held 7 bases outside the gene matches. This CDR3 has 14 residues. Germline CDR1 is KGHSH and CDR2 is LQKENI. The CDR3 is CASSAGQGNTEAFF. In nucleotides, the CDR3 is TGTGCCAGCTCTGCCGGACAGGGGAATACTGAAGCTTTCTTT.

The J gene is TRBJ2-1, the V gene TRBV5-1; 8 nucleotides align to TRBD1. This CDR3 is 16 amino acids long. The V gene end was trimmed by 2 bases and the J gene end by 12 bases; junction bases not matched to a gene: 16. Germline V gives CDR1 SGHRS, CDR2 YFSETQ. This CDR3 is CASSLNPGTGDEGQFF. Here the CDR3 DNA reads TGCGCCAGCAGCTTAAATCCCGGGACAGGTGACGAGGGGCAGTTCTTC. Together with reference TRBV5-1 and TRBJ2-1, the CDR3 gives the full variable domain: KAGVTQTPRYLIKTRGQQVTLSCSPISGHRSVSWYQQTPGQGLQFLFEYFSETQRNKGNFPGRFSGRQFSNSRSEMNVSTLELGDSALYLCASSLNPGTGDEGQFFGPGTRLTVL.

This chain connects TRBV5-6 to TRBJ2-7; 10 nucleotides agree with TRBD2. Germline trimming cut 4 bases from V and 2 bases from J; bases unmatched to any gene: 6. The CDR3 extends over 15 amino acids. Germline values: CDR1 SGHDT, CDR2 YYEEEE. In DNA, the CDR3 is TGTGCCAGCAGCCACGGACTAGCGGCAACCTACGAGCAGTACGTC. Its protein is CASSHGLAATYEQYV.

As to this clone: The junction departs from germline at one end; a sequencing error may be responsible. This chain joins TRBV3-1 (or the pseudogene TRBV3-2) and TRBJ2-3; 10 positions agree with TRBD1. Germline V gene data show CDR1 as LGHDT and CDR2 as YNNKEL (reference sequence). The CDR3 contains 12 residues. As DNA, the CDR3 is TGTGCCAGCAGCCAAACGACAGGGGGCGCGGATTTT. This encodes CASSQTTGGADF.

The chain couples TRBV10-2 to TRBJ1-1; possible D gene TRBD1, 5 bases. Looked up from germline, CDR1 is WSHSY and CDR2 is SAAADI. CDR3 size: 13 residues. The V gene lost 11 bases and the J gene lost 1 base, with 14 bases spanning the gap. This chain's CDR3 is CAGSQETNTEAFF. The CDR3 bases are TGCGCCGGATCACAGGAGACGAACACTGAAGCTTTCTTT.

The rearrangement uses TRBV19 and TRBJ1-6, with unresolved D. Germline V gene sequence: CDR1 LNHDA, CDR2 SQIVND (reference sequence). The CDR3 contains 15 residues. The germline V and J ends were trimmed by 6 bases and 6 bases, with 15 bases remaining between them. As DNA, the CDR3 is TGTGCCAGTAGGTTATCAAATGAGGGTAATTCACCCCTCCACTTT. It encodes CASRLSNEGNSPLHF.

The chain combines TRBV15 with TRBJ2-7, with D unresolved. The CDR3 length is 13 residues. From germline, CDR1 is LNHNV and CDR2 YYDKDF (reference sequence). V was clipped by 0 bases and J by 6 bases, with 9 bases between them. For the CDR3, the DNA is TGTGCCACCAGCAGAGATTACCAGTTCGAGCAGTACGTC. Amino acid sequence: CATSRDYQFEQYV.

V and J are TRBV19 and TRBJ2-2, with 8 positions matching TRBD1. V shed 10 bases and J 7 bases; nucleotides not matched to a gene: 17. The germline gives CDR1 LNHDA, CDR2 SQIVND (reference sequence). The CDR3 covers 16 residues. The CDR3 nucleotides read TGTGCCACTAAGGGGGTGGGGACAGGATTTATCGGGGAGCTGTTTTTT. Translation gives CATKGVGTGFIGELFF.

This sequence joins TRBV7-2 and TRBJ2-7; 7 bases are shared with TRBD1. Germline CDR1 is SGHTA and CDR2 is FQGNSA. CDR3 length: 16 amino acids. V dropped 4 bases and J dropped 0; count of bases not matched to a gene: 9. CDR3 protein: CASSSFLTGSSYEQYF. For the CDR3, the DNA is TGTGCCAGCAGCTCCTTCTTGACAGGGAGCTCCTACGAGCAGTACTTC.

The chain has TRBV9 and TRBJ2-3, with a possible D match to TRBD1 (5 bases). CDR1 SGDLS and CDR2 YYNGEE come from the germline V gene. The CDR3 sequence is 16 residues long. Trimming took 0 bases from V and 1 from J, leaving 12 bases between them. CDR3 DNA sequence: TGTGCCAGCAGCGTAGACCCGCAGGGCCGCACAGATACGCAGTATTTT. Translation gives CASSVDPQGRTDTQYF.

The rearrangement uses TRBV18 and TRBJ2-7, with D perhaps TRBD1 (5 bases). V was pared by 2 bases and J by 3 bases, with 8 bases between. CDR1 KGHSH and CDR2 LQKENI come from the germline V gene. This CDR3 region has 13 residues. CDR3 DNA sequence: TGTGCCAGCTCACCAGGGGCGGACTACGAGCAGTACGTC. Residues: CASSPGADYEQYV.

The J gene is TRBJ2-2, the V gene TRBV11-2, with 8 bases lining up with TRBD2. The ends lost 6 bases at V and 6 bases at J; junction bases unmatched: 9. The CDR3 is 15 residues long. CDR1 and CDR2 (germline): SGHAT, FQNNGV. CDR3 loop: CASSYNSGTAGELFF. Here the CDR3 DNA reads TGTGCCAGCAGTTATAATAGCGGGACGGCCGGGGAGCTGTTTTTT.